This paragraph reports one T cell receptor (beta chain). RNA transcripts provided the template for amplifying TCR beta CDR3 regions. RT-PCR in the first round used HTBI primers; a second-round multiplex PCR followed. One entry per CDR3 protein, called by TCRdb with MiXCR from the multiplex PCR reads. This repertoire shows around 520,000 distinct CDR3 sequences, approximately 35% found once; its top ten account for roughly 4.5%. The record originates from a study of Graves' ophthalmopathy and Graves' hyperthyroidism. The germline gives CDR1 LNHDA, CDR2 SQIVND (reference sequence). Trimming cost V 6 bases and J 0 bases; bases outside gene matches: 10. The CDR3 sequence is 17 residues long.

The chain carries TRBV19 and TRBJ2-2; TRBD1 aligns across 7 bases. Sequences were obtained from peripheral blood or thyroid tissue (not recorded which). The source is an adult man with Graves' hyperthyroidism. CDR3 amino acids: CASSYLRQGTNTGELFF. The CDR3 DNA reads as TGTGCCAGTAGCTACTTAAGACAGGGTACGAACACCGGGGAGCTGTTTTTT.